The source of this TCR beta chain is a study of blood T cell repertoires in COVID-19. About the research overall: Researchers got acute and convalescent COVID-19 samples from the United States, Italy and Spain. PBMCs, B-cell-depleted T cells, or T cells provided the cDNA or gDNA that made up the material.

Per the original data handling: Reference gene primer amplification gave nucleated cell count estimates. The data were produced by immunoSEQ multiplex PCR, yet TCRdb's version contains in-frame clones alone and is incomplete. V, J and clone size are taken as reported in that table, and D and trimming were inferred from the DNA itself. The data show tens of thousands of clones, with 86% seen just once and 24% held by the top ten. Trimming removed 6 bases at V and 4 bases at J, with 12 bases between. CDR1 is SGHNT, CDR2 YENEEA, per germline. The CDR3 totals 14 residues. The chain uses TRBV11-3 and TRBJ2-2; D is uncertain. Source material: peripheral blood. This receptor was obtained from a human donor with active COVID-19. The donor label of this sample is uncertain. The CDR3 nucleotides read TGTGCCAGCAGAACGGCTGGCGGCACCGGGGAGCTGTTTTTT. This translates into CASRTAGGTGELFF. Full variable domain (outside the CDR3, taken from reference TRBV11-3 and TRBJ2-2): EAGVVQSPRYKIIEKKQPVAFWCNPISGHNTLYWYLQNLGQGPELLIRYENEEAVDDSQLPKDRFSAERLKGVDSTLKIQPAELGDSAVYLCASRTAGGTGELFFGEGSRLTVL.